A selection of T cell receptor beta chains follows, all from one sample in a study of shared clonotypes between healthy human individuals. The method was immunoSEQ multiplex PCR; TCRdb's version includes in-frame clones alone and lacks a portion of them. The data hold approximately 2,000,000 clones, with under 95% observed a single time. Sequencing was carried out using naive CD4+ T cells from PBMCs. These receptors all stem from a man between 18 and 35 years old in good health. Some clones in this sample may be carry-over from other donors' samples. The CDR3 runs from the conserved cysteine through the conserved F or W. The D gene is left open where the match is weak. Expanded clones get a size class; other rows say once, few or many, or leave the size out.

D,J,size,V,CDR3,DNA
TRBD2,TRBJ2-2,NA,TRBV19,CASSIRLAGVEGELFF,TGTGCCAGTAGTATTCGACTAGCGGGAGTGGAAGGGGAGCTGTTTTTT
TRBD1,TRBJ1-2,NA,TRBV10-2,CASNRQGEGYGYTF,TGCGCCAGCAACAGACAGGGGGAAGGTTATGGCTACACCTTC
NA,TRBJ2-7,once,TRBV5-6,CASSWAGLRNEQYF,TGTGCCAGCAGCTGGGCGGGCTTAAGGAACGAGCAGTACTTC
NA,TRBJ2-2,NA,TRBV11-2,CASSRDDGELFF,TGTGCCAGCAGCCGTGATGACGGGGAGCTGTTTTTT
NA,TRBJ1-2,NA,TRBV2,CASSVAGAGYGYTF,TGTGCCAGCAGCGTAGCAGGGGCCGGGTATGGCTACACCTTC
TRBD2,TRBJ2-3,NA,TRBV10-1,CASSEGLEAQYF,TGCGCCAGCAGTGAGGGACTAGAGGCGCAGTATTTT
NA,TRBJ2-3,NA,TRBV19,CASSIEVARAADTQYF,TGTGCCAGTAGTATAGAGGTTGCCAGGGCGGCAGATACGCAGTATTTT
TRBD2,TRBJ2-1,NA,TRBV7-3,CASSFGLAEYNEQFF,TGTGCCAGCAGCTTCGGACTAGCGGAATACAATGAGCAGTTCTTC
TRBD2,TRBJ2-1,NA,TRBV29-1,CSVELWLAGAQGQFF,TGCAGCGTTGAACTCTGGCTAGCGGGAGCCCAAGGTCAGTTCTTC
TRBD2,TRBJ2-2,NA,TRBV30,CAWKYPLAGDSGELFF,TGTGCCTGGAAATATCCACTAGCGGGAGATTCCGGGGAGCTGTTTTTT
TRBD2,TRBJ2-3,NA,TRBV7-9,CASSQRDGTRQYF,TGTGCCAGCAGCCAGCGCGATGGGACTAGGCAGTATTTT
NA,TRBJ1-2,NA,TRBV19,CASSIRSPLYGYTF,TGTGCCAGTAGTATTCGGAGTCCCTTATATGGCTACACCTTC
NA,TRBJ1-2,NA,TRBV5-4,CASSFLGEESYGYTF,TGTGCCAGCAGCTTTTTAGGGGAGGAGTCCTATGGCTACACCTTC
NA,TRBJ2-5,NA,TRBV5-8,CASSVTLNQETQYF,TGTGCCAGCAGCGTGACACTAAACCAAGAGACCCAGTACTTC
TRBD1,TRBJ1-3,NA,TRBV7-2,CASSGQGTRVGNTIYF,TGTGCCAGCAGTGGACAGGGGACGCGCGTTGGAAACACCATATATTTT
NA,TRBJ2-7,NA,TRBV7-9,CASSWSGSSYEQYF,TGTGCCAGCAGCTGGAGTGGGTCATCCTACGAGCAGTACTTC